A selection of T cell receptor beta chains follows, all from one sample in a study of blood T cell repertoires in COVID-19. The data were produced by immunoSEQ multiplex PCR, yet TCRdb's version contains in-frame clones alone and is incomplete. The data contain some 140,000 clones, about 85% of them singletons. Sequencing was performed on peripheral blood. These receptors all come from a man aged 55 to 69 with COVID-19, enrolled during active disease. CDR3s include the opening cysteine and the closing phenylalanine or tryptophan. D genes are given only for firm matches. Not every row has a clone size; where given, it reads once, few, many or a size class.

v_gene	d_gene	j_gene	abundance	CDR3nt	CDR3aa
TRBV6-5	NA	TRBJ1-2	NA	TGTGCCAGCAGTTACTCGATTAGGGTTCGGAGGGGCTACACCTTC	CASSYSIRVRRGYTF
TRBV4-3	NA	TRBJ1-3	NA	TGCGCCAGCAGCCAAAACTACGGTATCTCTGGAAACACCATATATTTT	CASSQNYGISGNTIYF
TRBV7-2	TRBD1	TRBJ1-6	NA	TGTGCCAGCAGCTTGGGACAGGGGAATAGTTGGTACGATTCACCCCTCCACTTT	CASSLGQGNSWYDSPLHF
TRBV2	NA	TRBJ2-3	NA	TGTGCCAGCAGTAGATATCCGGTCGGCACAGATACGCAGTATTTT	CASSRYPVGTDTQYF
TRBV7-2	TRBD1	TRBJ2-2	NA	TGTGCCAGCAGCCCGAGGACAGGGAACACCGGGGAGCTGTTTTTT	CASSPRTGNTGELFF
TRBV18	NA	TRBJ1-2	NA	TGTGCCAGCTCGCGCGGGCTAAGGGAGATCTATGGCTACACCTTC	CASSRGLREIYGYTF
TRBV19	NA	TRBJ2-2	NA	TGTGCCAGTAGTATGTGGGACTCCACCGGGGAGCTGTTTTTT	CASSMWDSTGELFF
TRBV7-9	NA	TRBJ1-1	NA	TGTGCCAGCAGCCCACCGGCAGGGAGGGACACTGAAGCTTTCTTT	CASSPPAGRDTEAFF
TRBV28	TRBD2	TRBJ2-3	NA	TGTGCCAGCAGTTTTCGGGGGGTGGGTACAGATACGCAGTATTTT	CASSFRGVGTDTQYF
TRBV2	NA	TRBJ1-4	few	TGTGCCAGCAGCAACGACAGGAATGAAAAACTGTTTTTT	CASSNDRNEKLFF
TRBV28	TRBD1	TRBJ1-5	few	TGTGCCAGCACCCCCCGGGACAGGGATCAGCCCCAGCATTTT	CASTPRDRDQPQHF
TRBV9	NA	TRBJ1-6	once	TGTGCCAGCAGCGTAGATTATACTCATAATTCACCCCTCCACTTT	CASSVDYTHNSPLHF
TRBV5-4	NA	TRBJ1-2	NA	TGTGCCAGCAGCTTGGGTCAGGACTATGGCTACACCTTC	CASSLGQDYGYTF
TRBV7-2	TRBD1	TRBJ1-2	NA	TGTGCCAGCAGCTCCGGGGGGGCTAGGGACAGGGGATCTTTCTATGGCTACACCTTC	CASSSGGARDRGSFYGYTF
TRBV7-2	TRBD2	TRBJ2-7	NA	TGTGCCAGCAGCTCAGCTTGGAGCGGGGCCTACGAGCAGTACTTC	CASSSAWSGAYEQYF
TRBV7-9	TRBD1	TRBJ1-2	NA	TGTGCCAGCAGCCCCCAGACAGGGAACTATGGCTACACCTTC	CASSPQTGNYGYTF
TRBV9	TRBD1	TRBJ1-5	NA	TGTGCCAGCAGCGTGGGGACAGGGAGCAATCAGCCCCAGCATTTT	CASSVGTGSNQPQHF
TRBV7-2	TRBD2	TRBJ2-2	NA	TGTGCCAGCAGCTTATCGAGCGGGAGCCCCGGGGAGCTGTTTTTT	CASSLSSGSPGELFF
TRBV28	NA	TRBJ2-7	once	TGTGCCAGCACTGCCGGGGATCGTGCGTCCTACGAGCAGTACTTC	CASTAGDRASYEQYF
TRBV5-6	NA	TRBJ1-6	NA	TGTGCCAGCAGCAGGGACACCGGGCATAATTCACCCCTCCACTTT	CASSRDTGHNSPLHF
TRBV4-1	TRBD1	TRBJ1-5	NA	TGCGCCAGCAGCCAGGGGACAGTTTATAGCAATCAGCCCCAGCATTTT	CASSQGTVYSNQPQHF
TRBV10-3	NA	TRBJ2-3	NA	TGTGCCATCAGTGATCCTTGGGGGACAAGTACAGATACGCAGTATTTT	CAISDPWGTSTDTQYF
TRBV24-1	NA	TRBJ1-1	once	TGTGCCACCAGTGCGGGAGCACGTACTGAAGCTTTCTTT	CATSAGARTEAFF
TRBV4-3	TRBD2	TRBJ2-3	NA	TGCGCCAGCAGCCCTCATAGTGGACTAGCGGGAGGGGGGACAGATACGCAGTATTTT	CASSPHSGLAGGGTDTQYF
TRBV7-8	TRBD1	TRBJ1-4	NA	TGTGCCAGCAGCTTCTACTCGGGACAGGGGAATGAAAAACTGTTTTTT	CASSFYSGQGNEKLFF
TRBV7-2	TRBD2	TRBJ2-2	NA	TGTGCCAGCAATGCCGTTAGCGGGGGCACCGGGGAGCTGTTTTTT	CASNAVSGGTGELFF
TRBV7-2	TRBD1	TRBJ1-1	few	TGTGCCAGCAGCTTTTCAGGGGGGCGGACTGAAGCTTTCTTT	CASSFSGGRTEAFF
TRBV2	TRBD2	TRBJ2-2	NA	TGTGCCAGCTATGGTTTAGCGGGGGGGCTGTTTTTT	CASYGLAGGLFF
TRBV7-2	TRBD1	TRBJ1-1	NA	TGTGCCAGCAGCCGGACAGGGGCCCTGGGCACTGAAGCTTTCTTT	CASSRTGALGTEAFF
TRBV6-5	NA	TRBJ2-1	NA	TGTGCCAGCAGCGGTGACCCGCTCCGGAGGAATGAGCAGTTCTTC	CASSGDPLRRNEQFF
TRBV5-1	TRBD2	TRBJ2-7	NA	TGCGCCAGCAGCCCGGGACTAGTTTTCGACGAGCAGTACTTC	CASSPGLVFDEQYF
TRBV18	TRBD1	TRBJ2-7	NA	TGTGCCAGCTCACCCGGACAGGGGCATTACGAGCAGTACTTC	CASSPGQGHYEQYF
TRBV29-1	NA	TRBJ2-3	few	TGCAGCGTTGGACCCCGGGGGGATACGCAGTATTTT	CSVGPRGDTQYF
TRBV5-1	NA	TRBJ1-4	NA	TGCGCCAGCAGCTTGGGAGGATACCCCCGGATCAATGAAAAACTGTTTTTT	CASSLGGYPRINEKLFF
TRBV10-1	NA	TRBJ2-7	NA	TGCGCCAGCAGCGCGGGGGCTCAGGGCAATGGGGACCACGAGCAGTACTTC	CASSAGAQGNGDHEQYF
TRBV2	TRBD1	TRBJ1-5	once	TGTGCCAGCAGTGAATGGACAGGGCTAAATCAGCCCCAGCATTTT	CASSEWTGLNQPQHF
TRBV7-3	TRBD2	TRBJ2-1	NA	TGTGCCAGCAGCCCCGTAGCGGGAGGGTCCCAGGAGCAGTTCTTC	CASSPVAGGSQEQFF
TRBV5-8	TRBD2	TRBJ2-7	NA	TGTGCCAGCAGCTTGGTTACAAGCGGGAGTCTCTCCTACGAGCAGTACTTC	CASSLVTSGSLSYEQYF
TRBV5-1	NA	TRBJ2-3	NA	TGCGCCAGCAGCTTGTCCGGGAGTGATACGCAGTATTTT	CASSLSGSDTQYF
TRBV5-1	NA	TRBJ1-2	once	TGCGCCAGCAGCTTGGGGGGACAAGCTTACTATGGCTACACCTTC	CASSLGGQAYYGYTF
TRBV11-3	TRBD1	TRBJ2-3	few	TGTGCCAGCAGCTTAATCGGGACAGACACAGATACGCAGTATTTT	CASSLIGTDTDTQYF
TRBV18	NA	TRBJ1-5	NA	TGTGCCAGCTCACCCGGGGGGGGTTTCAATCAGCCCCAGCATTTT	CASSPGGGFNQPQHF
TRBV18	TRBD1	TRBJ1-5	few	TGTGCCAGCTCACCCCAGACAGGGACGGGGCAGCCCCAGCATTTT	CASSPQTGTGQPQHF
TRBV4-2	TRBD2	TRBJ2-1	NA	TGTGCCAGCAGCCCTTCGACTAGCGGGAGGTACAATGAGCAGTTCTTC	CASSPSTSGRYNEQFF
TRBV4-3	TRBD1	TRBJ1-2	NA	TGCGCCAGCAGCCAATCCCCGCAGGGGGCGGACTATGGCTACACCTTC	CASSQSPQGADYGYTF
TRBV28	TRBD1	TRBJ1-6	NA	TGTGCCAGCAGACCCGGGACAGGGGGTTCACCCCTCCACTTT	CASRPGTGGSPLHF
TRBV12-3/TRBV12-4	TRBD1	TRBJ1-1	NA	TGTGCCAGCACCTACAACAGGGGAAAAGCTTTCTTT	CASTYNRGKAFF
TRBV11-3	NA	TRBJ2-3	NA	TGTGCCAGCAGCGGACCCAGCGGGAGCACAGATACGCAGTATTTT	CASSGPSGSTDTQYF
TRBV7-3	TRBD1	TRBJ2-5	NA	TGTGCCAGCAGCTCCCAGGGGGCCGAAGAGACCCAGTACTTC	CASSSQGAEETQYF
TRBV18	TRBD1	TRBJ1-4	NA	TGTGCCAGCTCACCACCGGGTACAGGGGGCCTCGAAGAAAAACTGTTTTTT	CASSPPGTGGLEEKLFF